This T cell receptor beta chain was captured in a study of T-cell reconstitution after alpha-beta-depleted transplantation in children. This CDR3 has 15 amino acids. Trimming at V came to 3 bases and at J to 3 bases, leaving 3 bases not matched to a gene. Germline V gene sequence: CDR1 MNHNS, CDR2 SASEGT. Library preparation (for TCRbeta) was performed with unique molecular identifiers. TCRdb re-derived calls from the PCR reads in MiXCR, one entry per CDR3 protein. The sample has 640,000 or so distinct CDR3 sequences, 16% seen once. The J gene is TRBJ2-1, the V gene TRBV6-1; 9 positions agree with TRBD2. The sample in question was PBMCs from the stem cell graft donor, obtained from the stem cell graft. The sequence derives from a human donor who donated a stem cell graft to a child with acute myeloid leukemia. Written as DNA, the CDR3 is TGTGCCAGCAGTGATAGCGGGGGTAACTACAATGAGCAGTTCTTC. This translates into CASSDSGGNYNEQFF.